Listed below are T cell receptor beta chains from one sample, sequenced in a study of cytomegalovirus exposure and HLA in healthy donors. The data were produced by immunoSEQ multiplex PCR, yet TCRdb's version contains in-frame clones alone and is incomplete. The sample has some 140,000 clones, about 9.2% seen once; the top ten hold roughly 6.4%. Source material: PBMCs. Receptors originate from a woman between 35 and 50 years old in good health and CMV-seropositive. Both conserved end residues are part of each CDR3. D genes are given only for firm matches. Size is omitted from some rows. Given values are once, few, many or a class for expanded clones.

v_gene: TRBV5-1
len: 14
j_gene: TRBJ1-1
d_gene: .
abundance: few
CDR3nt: TGCGCCAGCAGCTTGGAGGGTTGGGAGACTGAAGCTTTCTTT
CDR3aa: CASSLEGWETEAFF

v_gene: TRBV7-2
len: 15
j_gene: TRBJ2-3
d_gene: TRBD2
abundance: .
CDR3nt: TGTGCCAGCAGCTTCGCAGCGGGGGGGCGGGATACGCAGTATTTT
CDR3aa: CASSFAAGGRDTQYF

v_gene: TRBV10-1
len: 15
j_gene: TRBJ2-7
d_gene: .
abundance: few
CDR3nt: TGCGCCAGCAGTGAGTCGATACAGGGAACTTACGAGCAGTACTTC
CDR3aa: CASSESIQGTYEQYF

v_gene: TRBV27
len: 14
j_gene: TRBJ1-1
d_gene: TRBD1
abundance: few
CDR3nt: TGTGCCAGCAGTCTCAAGGGGGCCACCTTTGAAGCTTTCTTT
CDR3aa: CASSLKGATFEAFF

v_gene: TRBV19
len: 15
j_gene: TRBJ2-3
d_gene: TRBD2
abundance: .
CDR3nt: TGTGCCAGTAGTCGGGGACTAGCGGGGACAGATACGCAGTATTTT
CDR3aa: CASSRGLAGTDTQYF

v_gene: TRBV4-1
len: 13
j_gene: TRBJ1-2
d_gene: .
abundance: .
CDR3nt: TGCGCCAGCAGCCAAGATCTATACAGGGTGAGTTCGTTC
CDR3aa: CASSQDLYRVSSF

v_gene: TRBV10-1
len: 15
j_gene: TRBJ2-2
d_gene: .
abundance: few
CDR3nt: TGCGCCAGCAGTGATGGCAGGGTTAATACCGGGGAGCTGTTTTTT
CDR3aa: CASSDGRVNTGELFF

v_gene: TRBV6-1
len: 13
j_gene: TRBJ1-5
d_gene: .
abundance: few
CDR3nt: TGTGCCAGCACCCAGAATAGCAATCAGCCCCAGCATTTT
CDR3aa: CASTQNSNQPQHF

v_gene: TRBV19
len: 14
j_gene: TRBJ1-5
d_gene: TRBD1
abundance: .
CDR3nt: TGTGCCAGTAGTATACTTACAGGGGGTCAGCCCCAGCATTTT
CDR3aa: CASSILTGGQPQHF

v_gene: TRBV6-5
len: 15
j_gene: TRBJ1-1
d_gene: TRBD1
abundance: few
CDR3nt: TGTGCCAGCAGAAGACCGGGACAGGGGGCCCCTGAAGCTTTCTTT
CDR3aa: CASRRPGQGAPEAFF

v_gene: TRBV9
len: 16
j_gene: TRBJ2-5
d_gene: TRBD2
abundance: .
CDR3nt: TGTGCCAGCAGCATCTCTAGCGGGGGAGTCCGGCAGACCCAGTACTTC
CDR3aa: CASSISSGGVRQTQYF

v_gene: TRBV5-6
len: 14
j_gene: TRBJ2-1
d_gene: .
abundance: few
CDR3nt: TGTGCCTCCACCAGACTAGGTGGCTACAATGAGCAGTTCTTC
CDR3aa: CASTRLGGYNEQFF

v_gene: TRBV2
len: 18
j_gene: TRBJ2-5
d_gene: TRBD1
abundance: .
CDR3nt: TGTGCCAGCAGGGAACAGGGGGCAATTGTACCCAGCCAAGAGACCCAGTACTTC
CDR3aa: CASREQGAIVPSQETQYF

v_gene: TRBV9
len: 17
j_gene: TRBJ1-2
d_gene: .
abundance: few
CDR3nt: TGTGCCAGCAGTGCCAGGGCCCTCCTCCCTGCTAACTATGGCTACACCTTC
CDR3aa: CASSARALLPANYGYTF

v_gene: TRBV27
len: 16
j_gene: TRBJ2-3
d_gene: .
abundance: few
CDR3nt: TGTGCCAGCAGTCCCACCCGCGGGATTAGCACAGATACGCAGTATTTT
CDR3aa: CASSPTRGISTDTQYF

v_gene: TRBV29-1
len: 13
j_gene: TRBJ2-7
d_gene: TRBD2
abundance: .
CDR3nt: TGCAGCGTCCTTAGCGGGGGCCCCTACGAGCAGTACTTC
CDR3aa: CSVLSGGPYEQYF

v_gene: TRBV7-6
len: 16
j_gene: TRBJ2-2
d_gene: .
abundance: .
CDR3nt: TGTGCCAGCAGTCTAGGTGGGGGGGGCCCTACCGGGGAGCTGTTTTTT
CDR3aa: CASSLGGGGPTGELFF

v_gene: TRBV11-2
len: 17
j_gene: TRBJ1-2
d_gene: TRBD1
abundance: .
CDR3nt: TGTGCCAGCAGCTTAGATTGGATGGACAGGGGAGTCTATGGCTACACCTTC
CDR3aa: CASSLDWMDRGVYGYTF

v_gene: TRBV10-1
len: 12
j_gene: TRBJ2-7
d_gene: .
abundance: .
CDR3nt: TGCGCCAGCAGTGAGACCAGGGGCGAGCAGTACTTC
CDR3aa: CASSETRGEQYF

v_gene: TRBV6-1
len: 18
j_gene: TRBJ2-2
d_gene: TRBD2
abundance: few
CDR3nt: TGTGCCAGCAGTGAAGCGTCTAGCGGGGGGATCAACACCGGGGAGCTGTTTTTT
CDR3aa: CASSEASSGGINTGELFF

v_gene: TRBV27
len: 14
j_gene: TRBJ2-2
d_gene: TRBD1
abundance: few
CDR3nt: TGTGCCAGCAGTTTCACAGGGGGAGGCCGGGAGCTGTTTTTT
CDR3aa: CASSFTGGGRELFF

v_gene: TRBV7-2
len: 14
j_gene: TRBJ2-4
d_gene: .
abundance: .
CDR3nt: TGTGCCAGCAGCTTAGCCGTAGCCAAAAACATTCAGTACTTC
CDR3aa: CASSLAVAKNIQYF

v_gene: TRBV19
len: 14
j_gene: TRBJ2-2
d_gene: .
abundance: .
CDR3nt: TGTGCCAGTAGTTCTTACACGAACACCGGGGAGCTGTTTTTT
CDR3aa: CASSSYTNTGELFF

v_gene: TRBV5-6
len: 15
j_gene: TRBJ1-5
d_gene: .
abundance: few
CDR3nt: TGTGCCAGCAGCTTGGCCGGCAGGCCGAATCAGCCCCAGCATTTT
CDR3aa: CASSLAGRPNQPQHF

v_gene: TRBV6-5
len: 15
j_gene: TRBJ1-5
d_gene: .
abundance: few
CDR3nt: TGTGCCAGCCGGGAGGGACCCATTAGCAATCAGCCCCAGCATTTT
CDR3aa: CASREGPISNQPQHF

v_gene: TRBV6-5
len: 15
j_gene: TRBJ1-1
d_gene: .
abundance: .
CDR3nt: TGTGCCAGCAGCCATCCAGGGGTGAGGTCCACTGAAGCTTTCTTT
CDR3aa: CASSHPGVRSTEAFF

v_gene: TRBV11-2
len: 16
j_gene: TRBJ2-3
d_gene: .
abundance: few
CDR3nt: TGTGCCAGCAGCTTCTACAGGGCACCTAGCACAGATACGCAGTATTTT
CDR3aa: CASSFYRAPSTDTQYF

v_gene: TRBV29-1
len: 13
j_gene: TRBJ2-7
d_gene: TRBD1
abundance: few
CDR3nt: TGCAGCGTTACGGGACAGGCGATCTACGAGCAGTACTTC
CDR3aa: CSVTGQAIYEQYF

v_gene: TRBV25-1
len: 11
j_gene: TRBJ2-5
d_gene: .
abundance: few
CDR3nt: TGTGCCGGCGGGACAGAAGAGACCCAGTACTTC
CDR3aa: CAGGTEETQYF

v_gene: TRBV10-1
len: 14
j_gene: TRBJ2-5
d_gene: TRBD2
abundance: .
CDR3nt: TGCGCCAGCAGTGGAGCGGGGGGTGGGGAGACCCAGTACTTC
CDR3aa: CASSGAGGGETQYF

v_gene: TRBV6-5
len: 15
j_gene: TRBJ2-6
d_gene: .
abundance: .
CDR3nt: TGTGCCAGCAGGTACCGTAGCTCTGGGGCCAACGTCCTGACTTTC
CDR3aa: CASRYRSSGANVLTF

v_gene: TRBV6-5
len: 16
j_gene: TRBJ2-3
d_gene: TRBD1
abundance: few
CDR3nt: TGTGCCAGCAGTTACATGCCAGGGGGCTTAACAGATACGCAGTATTTT
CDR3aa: CASSYMPGGLTDTQYF

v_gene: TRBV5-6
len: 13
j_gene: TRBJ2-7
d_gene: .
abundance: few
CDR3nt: TGTGCCAGCAGCTTAGTACAGGGACCCGAGCAGTACTTC
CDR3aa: CASSLVQGPEQYF

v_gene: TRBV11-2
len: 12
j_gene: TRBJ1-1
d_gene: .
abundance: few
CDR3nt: TGTGCCAGCAGCTTACAGAACACTGAAGCTTTCTTT
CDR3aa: CASSLQNTEAFF

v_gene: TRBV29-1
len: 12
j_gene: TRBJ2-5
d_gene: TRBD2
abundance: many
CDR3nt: TGCAGCGTTGAACGGGGGGAGCAGACCCAGTACTTC
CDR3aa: CSVERGEQTQYF

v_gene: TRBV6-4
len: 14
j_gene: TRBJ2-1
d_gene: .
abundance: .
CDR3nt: TGTGCCAGCAGTGACTTTGGAGGGTCCAATGAGCAGTTCTTC
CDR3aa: CASSDFGGSNEQFF

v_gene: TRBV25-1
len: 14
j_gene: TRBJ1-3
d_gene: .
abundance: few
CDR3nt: TGTGCCAGCAGTGACGTTAATAGTGGAAACACCATATATTTT
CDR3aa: CASSDVNSGNTIYF

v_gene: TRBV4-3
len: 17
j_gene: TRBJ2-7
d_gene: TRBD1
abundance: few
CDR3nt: TGCGCCAGCAGCCAAGCGACCGGGACAGGGGCCGCCTACGAGCAGTACTTC
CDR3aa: CASSQATGTGAAYEQYF

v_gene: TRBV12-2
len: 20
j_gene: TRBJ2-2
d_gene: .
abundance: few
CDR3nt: TGTGCAAGTCGCTTATGGGGTGACAGGGGAACCGTAACGAACACCGGGGAGCTGTTTTTT
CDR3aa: CASRLWGDRGTVTNTGELFF

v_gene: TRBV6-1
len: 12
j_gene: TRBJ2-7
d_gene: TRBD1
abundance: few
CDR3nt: TGTGCCAGTTGGGACAGGGAAGGCGAGCAGTACTTC
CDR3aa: CASWDREGEQYF

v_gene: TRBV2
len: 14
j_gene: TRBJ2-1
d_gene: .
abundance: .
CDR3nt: TGTGCCAGCAGTGGGCAGGGGGGATACAATGAGCAGTTCTTC
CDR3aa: CASSGQGGYNEQFF

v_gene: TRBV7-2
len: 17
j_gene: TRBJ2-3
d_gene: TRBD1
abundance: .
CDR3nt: TGTGCCAGCAGCTTAGCTGGGACAGGGGGCTTCACAGATACGCAGTATTTT
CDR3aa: CASSLAGTGGFTDTQYF

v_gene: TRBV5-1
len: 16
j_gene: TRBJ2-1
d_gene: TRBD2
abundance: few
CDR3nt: TGCGCCAGCAGCTTGGTCTCTAGCGGGGGGTACAATGAGCAGTTCTTC
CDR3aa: CASSLVSSGGYNEQFF

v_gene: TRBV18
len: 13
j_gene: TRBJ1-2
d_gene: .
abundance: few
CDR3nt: TGTGCCAGCTCGCCAGACATTAACTATGGCTACACCTTC
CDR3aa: CASSPDINYGYTF

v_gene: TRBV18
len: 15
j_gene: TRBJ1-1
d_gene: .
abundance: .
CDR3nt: TGTGCCAGCTCACCCTCAACAGGGACGAACACTGAAGCTTTCTTT
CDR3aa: CASSPSTGTNTEAFF

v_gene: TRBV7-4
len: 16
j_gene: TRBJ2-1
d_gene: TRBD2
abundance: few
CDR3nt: TGTGCCAGCAGCACACGGACTAGCGGGGGGGCCGTTGAGCAGTTCTTC
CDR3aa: CASSTRTSGGAVEQFF

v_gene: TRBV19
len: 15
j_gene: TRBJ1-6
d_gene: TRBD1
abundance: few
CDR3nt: TGTGCCAGTAGTGGAGGGGGCGCCTATAATTCACCCCTCCACTTT
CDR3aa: CASSGGGAYNSPLHF

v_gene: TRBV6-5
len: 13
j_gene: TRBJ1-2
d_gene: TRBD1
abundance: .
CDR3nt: TGTGCCAGCAGGCCCACAGGGGGTAATGGCTACACCTTC
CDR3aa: CASRPTGGNGYTF

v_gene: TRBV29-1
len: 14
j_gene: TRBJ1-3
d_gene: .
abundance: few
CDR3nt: TGCAGCGTTGAAGTCCCCGTCTCTGGAAACACCATATATTTT
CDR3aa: CSVEVPVSGNTIYF

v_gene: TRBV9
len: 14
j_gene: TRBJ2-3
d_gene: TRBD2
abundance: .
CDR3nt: TGTGCCAGCAGCGTCGGGGGGAGCACAGATACGCAGTATTTT
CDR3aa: CASSVGGSTDTQYF

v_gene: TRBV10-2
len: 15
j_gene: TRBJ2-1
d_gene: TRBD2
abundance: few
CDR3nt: TGCGCCAGCAGTGATACTAGCGGGGGGGACGGTGAGCAGTTCTTC
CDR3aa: CASSDTSGGDGEQFF

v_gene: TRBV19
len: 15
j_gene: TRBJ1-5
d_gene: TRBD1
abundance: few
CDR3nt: TGTGCCAGTAGCACTGGACAGGGGGGAGGACAGCCCCAGCATTTT
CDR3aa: CASSTGQGGGQPQHF

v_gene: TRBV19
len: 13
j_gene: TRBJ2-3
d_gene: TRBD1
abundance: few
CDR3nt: TGTGCCAGTAGTATGGACAGGAGGGATACGCAGTATTTT
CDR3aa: CASSMDRRDTQYF

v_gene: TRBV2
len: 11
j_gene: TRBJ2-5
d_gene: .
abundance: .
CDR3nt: TGTGCCAGCAGTCGAGGAGAGACCCAGTACTTC
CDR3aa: CASSRGETQYF

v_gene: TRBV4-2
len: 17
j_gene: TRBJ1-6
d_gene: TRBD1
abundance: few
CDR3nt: TGTGCCAGCAGCCAAGCCAACAGGGGGCAATATAATTCACCCCTCCACTTT
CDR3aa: CASSQANRGQYNSPLHF